This T cell receptor beta chain was recovered during a study of T-cell memory formation after mild COVID-19. V was pared by 7 bases and J by 7 bases, with 6 bases of the junction left unmatched. The CDR3 is 13 residues long. CDR1 MGHRA and CDR2 YSYEKL come from the germline V gene. Findings of the study overall: Among clones contracting day 15 to 85, CD4/CD8 was balanced, whereas later expanders leaned CD4+.

From the 5' RACE reads, TCRdb called clonotypes with MiXCR, one entry per CDR3 protein. The sample comprises a few hundred thousand distinct CDR3 sequences, around 27% of which are singletons, and roughly 12% rests with the top ten. About this clonotype: Its antigen is unknown.

The sample taken for sequencing was PBMCs or a T cell subset sorted from them (not recorded which). This sequence joins TRBV4-1 and TRBJ2-7, with 11 nucleotides matching TRBD1. The receptor comes from an adult woman who had mild COVID-19 (a few samples of this study predate the infection). Cell type and time point are not known. The CDR3 coding sequence is TGCGCCAGCAAGCGGACAGGGGGCATGGAGCAGTACTTC. It encodes CASKRTGGMEQYF.